This entry features one T cell receptor beta chain sequence. Its antigen is undetermined. Trimming took 7 bases from V and 0 from J, leaving 11 bases between them. This CDR3 contains 14 residues. Germline CDR1 is LNHDA and CDR2 is SQIVND (reference sequence). The record originates from a study of shared clonotypes between healthy human individuals. General study findings and limits: A generally larger estimated richness was seen in naive subsets than in memory subsets. The generation probabilities recorded for non-shared clonotypes fell below those of clonotypes shared by all four donors.

This table comes from immunoSEQ multiplex PCR, and its TCRdb copy is limited to in-frame clones, with some not included. The top ten hold under 2% of the sample, which has 600,000 to 750,000 clones, roughly two thirds seen once. The study separated CD4+ cells into CD45RA+ naive and CD45RA-negative memory subsets. The sample taken for sequencing was memory CD4+ T cells sorted from blood. As to subset: CD45RA-negative fraction. The receptor was isolated from a woman in her 30s in good health. The chain recombines TRBV19 with TRBJ2-3; D might be TRBD1 or TRBD2, each matching 5 bases. This CDR3 reads CASNRDHSTDTQYF. The CDR3 region has the DNA TGTGCCAGTAACCGGGACCATAGCACAGATACGCAGTATTTT.